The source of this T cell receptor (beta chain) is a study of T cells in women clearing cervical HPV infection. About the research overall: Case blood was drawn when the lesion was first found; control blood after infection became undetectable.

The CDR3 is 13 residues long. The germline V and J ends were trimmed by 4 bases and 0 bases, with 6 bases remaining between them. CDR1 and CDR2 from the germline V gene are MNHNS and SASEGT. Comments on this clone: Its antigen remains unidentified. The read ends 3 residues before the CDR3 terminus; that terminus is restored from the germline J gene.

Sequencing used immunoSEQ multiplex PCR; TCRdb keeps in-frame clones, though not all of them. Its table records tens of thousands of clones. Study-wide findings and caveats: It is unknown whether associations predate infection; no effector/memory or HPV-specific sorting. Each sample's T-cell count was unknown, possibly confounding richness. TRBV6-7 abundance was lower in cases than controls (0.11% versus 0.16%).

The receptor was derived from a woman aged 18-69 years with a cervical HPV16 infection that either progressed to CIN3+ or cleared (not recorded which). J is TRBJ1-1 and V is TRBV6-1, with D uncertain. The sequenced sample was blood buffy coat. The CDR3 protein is CASSVTLNTEAFF. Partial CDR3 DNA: TGTGCCAGCAGTGTGACACTGAACACTGAA.